Listed here are 2 T cell receptor beta chains from one sample, sequenced in a study of blood T cell repertoires in COVID-19. TCRdb's table, derived via immunoSEQ multiplex PCR, lists solely in-frame clones and lacks some. The table lists 200,000 to 250,000 clones, approximately 87% of them singletons. Sequencing was done on a sample of PBMCs or T cells enriched from blood (not recorded which). The receptors were gathered from a woman aged 50 to 65 in a cohort exposed to, infected with or recovered from COVID-19 (not recorded which).

V and J are TRBV2 and TRBJ2-7; the D gene is possibly TRBD2 (5 bases). The CDR3 sequence is 13 residues long. V was trimmed by 9 bases and J by 3 bases, leaving 15 bases between them. The germline gives CDR1 SNHLY, CDR2 FYNNEI. The CDR3 loop reads CASLLATNYEQYF. DNA for the CDR3: TGTGCCAGTCTTTTAGCGACTAACTACGAGCAGTACTTC.

This chain uses TRBV29-1 with TRBJ1-1; D not certain. Trimming removed 2 bases from V and 2 bases from J, with 9 bases in between. Germline CDR1 reads SQVTM; CDR2 reads ANQGSEA. This CDR3 has 13 residues. CDR3 residues: CSVEFGLNTEAFF. As DNA, the CDR3 is TGCAGCGTTGAATTCGGACTCAACACTGAAGCTTTCTTT.